This TCR beta chain comes out of a study of regulatory T cells in long-lasting Graves disease (dated by TCRdb to the early 2020s). For context, the study as a whole: Patients with newly diagnosed Graves' disease had been on antithyroid drugs for under 3 months. Peripheral blood TCR sequencing and RNA sequencing compared persistent Graves' disease patients with newly diagnosed Graves' disease patients. The study took place in China and was registered as a clinical trial. A total of around 35 samples underwent TCR sequencing: 13 from persistent and around 20 from newly diagnosed Graves' disease patients. The study at large found these results: TRBV28, TRBJ1-2 and TRBJ2-5 were preferentially used in persistent disease, while TRBV20-1 and TRBJ2-1 were favored in newly diagnosed disease. Sequencing and analysis were limited to the TCR beta chain. The authors acknowledged the small sample size as a limitation that may reduce accuracy. Because the primary lesion, thyroid tissue, could not be accessed, the study looked at peripheral blood alone. Compared with newly diagnosed patients, patients with persistent Graves' disease had lower TCR Shannon entropy and fewer highly expanded clones, which suggests clonal expansion. Persistent patients shared more public clonotypes among themselves (approximately 2,500) than newly diagnosed patients did (over 950).

Details on this clonotype: The target of this receptor is not known. Base-call qualities are not available, and no considerably larger clone is one nucleotide away.

Receptors were amplified or captured by multiplex PCR. The listed sequencing device is Illumina HiSeq 4000. To build TCR beta libraries, CDR3 regions were amplified by Arm-PCR using iRepertoire HTBI primers. Gel purification was performed on PCR products prior to sequencing. As for the authors' bioinformatics: Gene usage analysis of CDR3 amino acid clonotypes used the 60 to 80 TRBV and some 15 TRBJ segments found across samples. COPE and FqMerger were used to merge the filtered high-quality paired reads into contigs. BLAST was used to align contigs to IMGT TRBV, TRBD and TRBJ reference genes, with CDR3 defined following IMGT. Any clonotype with a frequency above 0.1% was classified as a highly expanded clone. Shannon entropy was used to measure repertoire diversity, and the Gini coefficient was used to measure V-J evenness. A clonotype was considered public if more than one individual shared it. Through fastp at Q25 and MiXCR, TCRdb rebuilt clones from the public reads, retaining in-frame beta chains. Here each entry gathers all rows of one CDR3 protein and keeps the most common genes and DNA. TCRdb, not the original authors, processed these V and J calls. Present in this sample are some 350,000 distinct CDR3 sequences, around 15% of which were seen just once. The ten largest clones capture 20% to 25% of the sample.

From a lookup of the germline V gene (reference sequence), CDR1 and CDR2 are LNHDA and SQIVND. The germline ends are 16 bases apart after V is trimmed by 3 bases and J by 4 bases. The CDR3 starts with the cysteine, ends with the phenylalanine, and has 16 residues. The sequence is cut down to CDR3 DNA, 48 bases in frame from base 1. The sample's time point label, decoded: newly diagnosed GD, antithyroid drugs for less than 3 months. For both TCR sequencing and RNA sequencing, RNA was extracted from PBMCs in TRIzol. The diagnosis of Graves' disease was made according to American Thyroid Association guidelines. Recruitment of patients was carried out at an endocrinology department in Xi'an, China. Each patient gave 7 to 9.5 milliliters of peripheral blood, collected in an EDTA anticoagulant tube. Ficoll Paque Plus density gradient separation was used to isolate PBMCs, and no further T cell sorting was done. An Agilent 2100 Bioanalyzer and agarose gel were used to check RNA quality, while a NanoDrop 2000 measured RNA concentration.

These data were also filed under a second study, of T cells in Graves' hyperthyroidism and ophthalmopathy. The second study also describes: Graves' hyperthyroidism was defined as stable when no progression to ophthalmopathy occurred over 18 months of follow-up. The hyperthyroidism patients were between 18 and 65 years old and newly diagnosed, with a disease duration of less than 2 months. Any patient with an uncontrolled infection, another autoimmune disease, pregnancy or lactation was excluded. Clinical symptoms, serum thyroxine and TRAb, thyroid ultrasound, and orbital computed tomography formed the basis for the diagnoses. The TCR CDR3 was subjected to a first round of RT-PCR using the HTBI primer set and the Qiagen OneStep RT-PCR kit. Most expanded thyroid clonotypes (frequency above 0.001) were also found in blood, which suggests that blood repertoires may mirror thyroid immune responses. A 13 V-J signature model separated ophthalmopathy from stable hyperthyroidism, with just over 85% sensitivity and 81.08% specificity in cross-validation and 80%/75% in testing. During validation, the model predicted progression to ophthalmopathy a median of roughly 7.1 months ahead of onset, with 70.59% sensitivity and about 75% specificity. A discovery cohort of about a hundred patients, about 43 with Graves' ophthalmopathy and about 58 with stable Graves' hyperthyroidism, was used to find distinguishing TCR V-J signatures. Whether ophthalmopathy could be predicted prospectively was tested in an independent validation cohort made up of 18 to 20 hyperthyroidism patients plus 17 patients who later progressed to ophthalmopathy. For training and testing, the 95 to 100 patients in the discovery cohort were randomly divided in a 7:3 ratio. In addition, the study compared T-cell repertoires in thyroid tissue and in blood from several Graves' hyperthyroidism patients. After sampling, hyperthyroidism patients received methimazole starting at 30 mg daily, and ophthalmopathy patients received high-dose intravenous methylprednisolone. The libraries were constructed in a second round of multiplex PCR and then size-selected and purified. Libraries were sequenced paired-end with 100 bp reads on an Illumina HiSeq2000. Raw data were processed with SOAPnuke, discarding reads with adapters, uncalled bases, mean Phred below 15, or no exact constant-primer or identifier match. High-quality paired reads were merged using COPE v1.2.5, and each unique nucleotide sequence was defined as a clonotype. MiTCR v1.1 was used to align the clonotypes against IMGT TRBV, TRBD and TRBJ reference segments. The analysis was restricted to V-J combinations with a frequency above 0.0001, which together covered just over 99% of the repertoires. The TCS score was defined as the ratio of F50 (clonal expansion) to E x V (chaos), calculated using BLOSUM62-based TCRdist between CDR3 peptides within each V-J. Welch's t-statistics and random forest reduced around 550 V-J features to 10 to 15, which were used in a naive Bayes classifier (R e1071). No statistical method was used to set the sample size in advance, and investigators knew the group allocation. The paper reports TCR Vbeta CDR3 sequencing of roughly 140 peripheral blood samples: some 41 ophthalmopathy, 70 to 85 hyperthyroidism and around 17 progressor patients.

This chain joins TRBV19 to TRBJ2-1; TRBD1 is a possible D gene, resting on 6 matching bases. The sequenced sample was peripheral blood mononuclear cells (PBMCs), obtained at new diagnosis, from a patient treated with antithyroid drugs. The receptor was isolated from a woman aged 18-35 years with Graves disease. Donor details come from another sample of the same person, matched by shared clones. CDR3 loop: CASSIVLGHPYNEQFF. The nucleotide sequence reads as follows: TGTGCCAGTAGTATTGTGCTGGGACACCCGTACAATGAGCAGTTCTTC.